The entry below gives a single TCR beta chain sequence along with its context. This clonotype has only a few counts. Its specific antigen is unknown. No per-base quality is available; no much larger clone lies one base away. The run used an Illumina NovaSeq 6000. Synthesis of TCR cDNA relied on 5'RACE template switching, a step that introduced a universal primer site along with unique molecular identifiers. cDNA synthesis was primed from both the TCR alpha and TCR beta constant segments. Library amplification used two PCR steps, and the second PCR step added sample barcodes and sequencing adapters. Sequencing of libraries was performed on Illumina HiSeq 2500 (2x100 bp) or NovaSeq (2x150 bp). As for how the authors treated the data: MIGEC handled demultiplexing of reads and collapsing into UMI consensus sequences, while MiXCR performed V(D)J alignment. Clonotypes responding to the vaccine were identified with edgeR on replicate PBMC samples, with the criteria of FDR below 0.01 and a log2 fold change above 5 up to day 15. CD4 or CD8 identity was assigned to each bulk clonotype according to whether the clonotype was present at higher abundance in the sequenced CD4 repertoire or the sequenced CD8 repertoire. The raw public data were reprocessed by TCRdb itself: fastp quality trimming at Q25, MiXCR clonotype calling, in-frame beta chains only. Duplicate CDR3 protein sequences are folded into a single record with the most common DNA and genes. The V and J calls were determined by TCRdb, not by the authors. The sample table lists some 160,000 distinct CDR3 sequences, approximately 10% of them with a count of one. The ten largest clones capture approximately 39% of the sample.

What the treatment or condition label conveys for this sample: live attenuated yellow fever vaccine strain. PBMCs were isolated from peripheral blood using a standard Ficoll-Paque protocol. Dynabeads CD4 and CD8 positive selection kits were used to isolate CD4 and CD8 T-cell fractions. TriZol was used to extract RNA from bulk PBMCs, from CD4 and CD8 fractions, and from dextramer-positive and dextramer-negative fractions. The germline V gene provides CDR1 SGHTA and CDR2 FQGNSA. The CDR3 measures 15 amino acids from cysteine to phenylalanine. Left in the record is the CDR3 DNA by itself, 45 bases read in frame from the first base. V loses 3 bases of germline sequence and J loses 2 bases, and the interval between the two ends is 13 bases. This entry is derived from a study of T cells after yellow fever vaccination (dated by TCRdb to 2018 to 2020). Regarding the complete study: The SMART-Seq v4 Ultra Low Input RNA kit was used to prepare libraries from fractions with low cell numbers. The cohort comprised two healthy male donors, one aged 18 to 29 and one aged 30 to 39 years. Blood was drawn at multiple timepoints before and after primary and secondary immunization, with bulk PBMC replicates and cell subsets isolated. To track T-cell clones before and after primary and booster YFV17D yellow fever vaccination, bulk TCR alpha and beta repertoires were sequenced longitudinally. The research as a whole found: Because only two donors were included in the study, the extent to which the findings can be generalized is limited. A small fraction of clonotypes showed up in both the CD4 and CD8 compartments, probably as a result of convergent recombination. After the booster, most clones that had expanded after primary vaccination were detected again (about 97% of CD4 and more than 80% of CD8), suggesting broad maintenance of memory. FACS-sorted repertoires could contain abundant contaminating clonotypes from the bulk population, so computational filtering was required. Compared with the primary T-cell response, the secondary T-cell response was faster but weaker, reaching its peak on day 5 rather than on day 15.

The chain joins TRBV7-2 to TRBJ2-5; TRBD2 is a weak D gene call, 6 bases matching. Sequenced material: CD8+ T cells sorted from PBMCs, taken 45 days after the yellow fever booster vaccination. This sequence was found in a man between 18 and 35 years old who received the YFV17D yellow fever vaccine. The DNA is as follows: TGTGCCAGCAGCTTTGGGGGGTCGATTCAAGAGACCCAGTACTTC. Translated, it reads CASSFGGSIQETQYF.